This is a list of T cell receptor beta chains from one sample in a study of blood T cell repertoires in COVID-19. Only in-frame clones appear in the TCRdb table, and some are missing; sequencing was by immunoSEQ multiplex PCR. Among about 170,000 clones listed, around 82% were seen once. Specimen: peripheral blood. Every receptor here comes from a man at least 80 years old with COVID-19, enrolled during active disease. Both conserved end residues are part of each CDR3. The D gene is left open where the match is weak. A clone size is listed for some rows: how often the clone was seen (once, few, many), or a class if it is expanded.

V: TRBV10-3; D: TRBD1; J: TRBJ1-3; size: -; CDR3: CATRAGQAGNTIYF; DNA: TGTGCCACGCGGGCGGGACAGGCTGGAAACACCATATATTTT
V: TRBV11-3; D: TRBD1; J: TRBJ1-3; size: -; CDR3: CASSNRGSGNTIYF; DNA: TGTGCCAGCAGCAACAGGGGCTCTGGAAACACCATATATTTT
V: TRBV27; D: -; J: TRBJ1-5; size: -; CDR3: CASSSGYSNQPQHF; DNA: TGTGCCAGCAGTTCGGGTTATAGCAATCAGCCCCAGCATTTT
V: TRBV5-4; D: -; J: TRBJ1-1; size: few; CDR3: CASSLERGEAFF; DNA: TGTGCCAGCAGCTTGGAAAGGGGAGAAGCTTTCTTT
V: TRBV29-1; D: -; J: TRBJ1-1; size: -; CDR3: CSVVEGVNTEAFF; DNA: TGCAGCGTTGTAGAGGGAGTGAACACTGAAGCTTTCTTT
V: TRBV6-5; D: -; J: TRBJ2-5; size: -; CDR3: CASRRQEKSQETQYF; DNA: TGTGCCAGCAGACGACAGGAAAAGTCCCAAGAGACCCAGTACTTC
V: TRBV3-1/TRBV3-2; D: TRBD1; J: TRBJ1-1; size: -; CDR3: CASSHRQGRNTEAFF; DNA: TGTGCCAGCAGCCACAGACAGGGGCGGAACACTGAAGCTTTCTTT
V: TRBV6-5; D: -; J: TRBJ1-2; size: -; CDR3: CASRERDGNYGYTF; DNA: TGTGCCAGCAGAGAGCGGGACGGTAACTATGGCTACACCTTC
V: TRBV5-5; D: TRBD1; J: TRBJ1-4; size: -; CDR3: CASSLEGTVNEKLFF; DNA: TGTGCCAGCAGCTTGGAAGGGACAGTGAATGAAAAACTGTTTTTT
V: TRBV4-3; D: -; J: TRBJ2-7; size: -; CDR3: CASSHTQGYEQYF; DNA: TGCGCCAGCAGCCATACCCAGGGCTACGAGCAGTACTTC
V: TRBV19; D: TRBD2; J: TRBJ2-3; size: -; CDR3: CASGQRTSGDADTQYF; DNA: TGTGCCAGTGGGCAGAGGACTAGCGGGGATGCAGATACGCAGTATTTT
V: TRBV25-1; D: -; J: TRBJ1-6; size: -; CDR3: CASSDVLRASPLHF; DNA: TGTGCCAGCAGTGATGTCCTGCGGGCCTCACCCCTCCACTTT
V: TRBV5-4; D: -; J: TRBJ1-2; size: few; CDR3: CASSFFDRLNYGYTF; DNA: TGTGCCAGCAGCTTTTTTGACCGACTGAACTATGGCTACACCTTC
V: TRBV6-5; D: -; J: TRBJ1-2; size: few; CDR3: CASSPRGDGYTF; DNA: TGTGCCAGCAGTCCCCGGGGGGATGGCTACACCTTC
V: TRBV7-2; D: -; J: TRBJ1-2; size: -; CDR3: CASSLNSRRTNYGYTF; DNA: TGTGCCAGCAGCTTGAACAGCCGCCGAACTAACTATGGCTACACCTTC
V: TRBV3-1/TRBV3-2; D: -; J: TRBJ1-5; size: once; CDR3: CASSWGLRPSNQPQHF; DNA: TGTGCCAGCAGCTGGGGGCTACGACCTAGCAATCAGCCCCAGCATTTT
V: TRBV18; D: -; J: TRBJ2-7; size: -; CDR3: CASSPPGDGYEQYF; DNA: TGTGCCAGCTCACCCCCGGGAGACGGCTACGAGCAGTACTTC
V: TRBV29-1; D: -; J: TRBJ1-1; size: -; CDR3: CSVDRVNTEAFF; DNA: TGCAGCGTTGACAGGGTCAACACTGAAGCTTTCTTT
V: TRBV10-2; D: -; J: TRBJ1-6; size: -; CDR3: CASSESKAGVLHF; DNA: TGCGCCAGCAGTGAGTCGAAGGCAGGGGTCCTCCACTTT
V: TRBV4-3; D: -; J: TRBJ1-5; size: -; CDR3: CASSQVGGRNQPQHF; DNA: TGCGCCAGCAGCCAAGTCGGTGGGAGGAATCAGCCCCAGCATTTT
V: TRBV5-1; D: -; J: TRBJ1-1; size: -; CDR3: CASSESGRGITEAFF; DNA: TGCGCCAGCAGCGAATCGGGGAGAGGGATCACTGAAGCTTTCTTT
V: TRBV6-5; D: TRBD1; J: TRBJ2-7; size: once; CDR3: CASSLEAGGYHEQYF; DNA: TGTGCCAGCAGTCTGGAGGCAGGGGGCTACCACGAGCAGTACTTC
V: TRBV29-1; D: -; J: TRBJ1-1; size: once; CDR3: CSVEDRGGTEAFF; DNA: TGCAGCGTTGAAGATCGCGGAGGCACTGAAGCTTTCTTT
V: TRBV18; D: TRBD1; J: TRBJ1-1; size: -; CDR3: CASSPRRGQLMNTEAFF; DNA: TGTGCCAGCTCACCTCGCCGGGGACAGCTCATGAACACTGAAGCTTTCTTT
V: TRBV19; D: -; J: TRBJ1-5; size: -; CDR3: CASRSTGSYSNQPQHF; DNA: TGTGCCAGTAGATCCACAGGGAGTTATAGCAATCAGCCCCAGCATTTT
V: TRBV3-1/TRBV3-2; D: -; J: TRBJ2-2; size: -; CDR3: CASSQERVTGELFF; DNA: TGTGCCAGCAGCCAAGAGAGGGTTACCGGGGAGCTGTTTTTT
V: TRBV6-5; D: TRBD1; J: TRBJ2-2; size: -; CDR3: CASTKQGSGELFF; DNA: TGTGCCAGCACTAAACAGGGGTCCGGGGAGCTGTTTTTT
V: TRBV24-1; D: TRBD1; J: TRBJ1-4; size: -; CDR3: CATSDHTQGVGEKLFF; DNA: TGTGCCACCAGTGATCACACACAGGGGGTAGGTGAAAAACTGTTTTTT
V: TRBV4-1; D: -; J: TRBJ1-6; size: -; CDR3: CASSQSGQQNSPLHF; DNA: TGCGCCAGCAGCCAATCTGGACAGCAAAATTCACCCCTCCACTTT
V: TRBV2; D: -; J: TRBJ1-5; size: -; CDR3: CASSEVRVYNQPQHF; DNA: TGTGCCAGCAGTGAAGTACGAGTGTACAATCAGCCCCAGCATTTT